This T cell receptor beta chain was obtained from a study of cytomegalovirus exposure and HLA in healthy donors. Study-wide results and limits: Later analysis identified a missense DCLRE1C variant that was linked to TCR beta V- and J-gene trimming. Near-uniform donor sequencing depth was presumed by presence/absence analyses.

It was with 60 Vbeta and 13 Jbeta primers that the PCR ran. Some clones are missing from TCRdb's copy, which holds only in-frame ones; the method was immunoSEQ multiplex PCR. The repertoire table contains about 110,000 clones. Details on this clone: Its matching antigen is unknown.

CDR1 is MNHNS, CDR2 SASEGT, per germline. V was shortened by 7 bases and J by 5 bases, with 17 bases between the two germline ends. The length of the CDR3 is 14 residues. Sequenced input: PBMCs. The chain uses TRBV6-1 and TRBJ2-5; the D gene is possibly TRBD1 (6 bases). This TCR came from a man aged 25-40 years in good health and CMV-seronegative. CDR3 DNA: TGTGCCAGCAACTTACAGGGTTCGGGGGAGACCCAGTACTTC. Amino acid sequence: CASNLQGSGETQYF.